The next 13 T cell receptor beta chains were all read from a single sample in a study of metastatic and nonmetastatic thyroid tumors. Nobody among the patients had been given any treatment before thyroid surgery. TCRdb used MiXCR to call clones anew from the PCR reads. The sample lists roughly 98,000 clones; 15% were seen once. Material: blood. All receptors come from a female donor with papillary thyroid cancer or a benign thyroid nodule (not recorded which). Some clones in this sample may be carry-over from other donors' samples.

This clone occurred many times. The V gene is TRBV10-3, the J gene TRBJ2-7; 10 bases agree with TRBD1. After removal of 6 bases from V and 0 bases from J, the junction contained 2 bases not matched to a gene. The germline V gene encodes CDR1 ENHRY and CDR2 SYGVKD. This CDR3 has 14 residues. The CDR3 region is CAISRDRGSYEQYF. CDR3 sequence (DNA): TGTGCCATCAGCCGGGACAGGGGCTCCTACGAGCAGTACTTC.

This clone was detected many times. The chain recombines TRBV27 with TRBJ2-5; the match to TRBD2 covers 12 bases. V lost 3 bases to trimming and J lost 3 bases; unmatched junction nucleotides: 8. The CDR3 sequence is 17 residues long. From germline, CDR1 is MNHEY and CDR2 SMNVEV (reference sequence). The CDR3 here is CASSFPTSGGREETQYF. CDR3 DNA: TGTGCCAGCAGTTTCCCGACTAGCGGGGGAAGGGAAGAGACCCAGTACTTC.

The chain employs TRBV28 and TRBJ2-2, with 8 bases fitting TRBD2. Losses at the gene ends were 6 bases for V and 4 bases for J; bases not matched to a gene: 7. The CDR3 has 15 amino acids. Germline loops: CDR1 MDHEN, CDR2 SYDVKM. The CDR3 DNA is TGTGCCAGCAGCCTTGTGACTAGCGTCACCGGGGAGCTGTTTTTT. It translates to CASSLVTSVTGELFF.

This clone was counted at least ten times. The chain recombines TRBV2 with TRBJ1-2; 9 bases line up with TRBD1. The germline V gene encodes CDR1 SNHLY and CDR2 FYNNEI. With V trimmed by 8 bases and J by 7 bases, 11 bases remained unmatched. The CDR3 spans 14 residues. The CDR3 loop reads CASLPGQGSLGYTF. The CDR3 DNA is TGTGCCAGCCTTCCGGGACAGGGCTCCCTTGGCTACACCTTC.

This clone has ten or more counts. J is TRBJ2-1 and V is TRBV5-1; 8 nucleotides match TRBD2. With V trimmed by 4 bases and J by 15 bases, 18 bases remained unmatched. The CDR3 length is 15 residues. The V gene's germline CDR1 is SGHRS and CDR2 YFSETQ. This CDR3 is CASSAAVGGGRNVFF. CDR3 coding DNA: TGCGCCAGCAGCGCGGCGGTCGGGGGGGGACGGAATGTGTTCTTC.

As concerns this clone: A much larger clone is a single base away; this may be a read error. The V gene is TRBV2, the J gene TRBJ1-5; no firm D call. Germline loops: CDR1 SNHLY, CDR2 FYNNEI. The CDR3 totals 14 residues. V was pared by 0 bases and J by 7 bases, with 10 bases between. CDR3 DNA: TGTGCCAGCAGTGAAGCTCAGTGTGGGCAGCCCCAGCATTTT. Residues: CASSEAQCGQPQHF. The full variable domain, with the rest looked up from reference TRBV2 and TRBJ1-5, is EPEVTQTPSHQVTQMGQEVILRCVPISNHLYFYWYRQILGQKVEFLVSFYNNEISEKSEIFDDQFSVERPDGSNFTLKIRSTKLEDSAMYFCASSEAQCGQPQHFGDGTRLSIL.

With regard to this clone: Being one base from a much bigger clone, this may be a read error. V usage is TRBV5-4 and J usage is TRBJ1-6; D possibly corresponds to TRBD1 (5 bases). The length of the CDR3 is 15 residues. Trimming removed 4 bases at V and 5 bases at J, with 13 bases between. Germline V CDR1 and CDR2: SGHNT, YYREEE (reference sequence). The DNA for the CDR3 is TGTGCCAGCAGCCGCACGGGACGCCATAATTCACCCCTCCACTTT. It yields the protein CASSRTGRHNSPLHF.

This clone appeared many times. This chain joins TRBV28 and TRBJ2-7; 9 nucleotides align to TRBD2. V dropped 6 bases and J dropped 1; count of bases not matched to a gene: 7. The CDR3 covers 15 residues. Germline V gene data show CDR1 as MDHEN and CDR2 as SYDVKM. The CDR3 sequence: CASSPVLAGSYEQYF. Written as DNA, the CDR3 is TGTGCCAGCAGCCCCGTTCTAGCGGGGTCCTACGAGCAGTACTTC.

In this sample, this clone turned up many times. V gene TRBV19 combines with J gene TRBJ1-1; the D is unclear. Trimming cost V 2 bases and J 1 base, with 2 bases left between them. CDR1 LNHDA and CDR2 SQIVND come from the germline V gene (reference sequence). CDR3 length equals 12 residues. CDR3 residues: CASSIQNTEAFF. The DNA of the CDR3 is TGTGCCAGTAGTATACAGAACACTGAAGCTTTCTTT.

Worth noting for this clone: Being one base from a much bigger clone, this may be a read error. This CDR3 is also generated by other DNA sequences in the sample. V is TRBV4-1 and J is TRBJ2-5; D gene ambiguous. The CDR3 consists of 14 residues. Germline lookup yields CDR1 MGHRA and CDR2 YSYEKL. The CDR3 sequence: CASSQVLEQETQYF. The CDR3 nucleotides read TGCGCCAGCAGCCAAGTTCTAGAACAAGAGACACAGTACTTC.

In the case of this clone: One junction end disagrees with the germline gene, perhaps due to a read error. The V call is TRBV27, the J call TRBJ2-1, with 13 bases aligning to TRBD2. The CDR3 consists of 17 residues. Germline values: CDR1 MNHEY, CDR2 SMNVEV (reference sequence). The chain's CDR3 is CASSLLGTSGAYSEKFF. CDR3 DNA: TGTGCCAGCAGTCTCCTAGGGACTAGCGGGGCCTACAGTGAGAAGTTCTTC.

This clone was recorded many times. The genes are TRBV6-5 and TRBJ2-7; TRBD1 might be the D (6 bases). Trimming pared 0 bases from V and 3 bases from J, leaving 12 bases between. This CDR3 is 15 amino acids long. Looked up from germline, CDR1 is MNHEY and CDR2 is SVGAGI. CDR3 amino acids: CASSYSQQGNYEQYF. The CDR3 DNA sequence: TGTGCCAGCAGTTACTCGCAACAGGGAAACTACGAGCAGTACTTC.

This clone was seen at least ten times. The chain employs TRBV18 and TRBJ2-7; no reliable D call. This CDR3 is built from 14 residues. Germline CDR1 is KGHSH and CDR2 is LQKENI. Deletions cut 0 bases from V and 2 bases from J, with 8 bases between. The CDR3: CASSPPYSPYEQYF. The CDR3 nucleotides read TGTGCCAGCTCACCACCGTACAGTCCCTACGAGCAGTACTTC.